The 20 T cell receptor beta chains listed next were all sequenced from one sample in a study of blood T cell repertoires in COVID-19. Measured with immunoSEQ multiplex PCR; TCRdb has only the in-frame clones, and not every one. The repertoire has around 110,000 clones, approximately 90% of them found once; the top ten carry more than 0.9%. The sequencing input was peripheral blood. The origin of the receptors is a woman aged 25-40 years with acute or convalescent COVID-19.

This rearrangement joins TRBV27 to TRBJ1-2, with a tentative D call TRBD1 (5 bases). V was cut by 5 bases and J by 6 bases, with 19 bases left in between. This CDR3 comprises 15 residues. CDR1 is MNHEY and CDR2 is SMNVEV in the germline V gene (reference sequence). This chain's CDR3 is CASSLQWPGGDGYTF. CDR3 bases: TGTGCCAGCAGTCTCCAGTGGCCGGGGGGGGATGGCTACACCTTC.

The chain couples TRBV5-5 to TRBJ2-7; D gene uncertain. Germline V gene sequence: CDR1 SGHKS, CDR2 YYEKEE (reference sequence). The CDR3 runs 12 residues. V lost 4 bases, J lost 5 bases, and 10 bases lay in between. The CDR3 bases are TGTGCCAGCAGCCGTTTCTATGACGAGCAGTACTTC. Encoded protein: CASSRFYDEQYF.

V gene TRBV4-2 combines with J gene TRBJ2-7; 7 bases line up with TRBD2. CDR1 is LGHNA, CDR2 YNFKEQ, per germline. This CDR3 contains 13 residues. V was clipped by 1 base and J by 4 bases; unmatched bases: 1. CDR3 residues: CASSQVGGYEQYF. For the CDR3, the DNA is TGTGCCAGCAGCCAAGTCGGGGGGTACGAGCAGTACTTC.

The V call is TRBV5-1, the J call TRBJ2-1; TRBD2 might be the D (6 bases). This CDR3 is 13 amino acids long. The V gene lost 4 bases and the J gene lost 6 bases, with 11 bases spanning the gap. Per germline, CDR1 SGHRS and CDR2 YFSETQ. CDR3 nucleotides: TGCGCCAGCAGCCCGGGACTCCTCAATGAGCAGTTCTTC. It translates to CASSPGLLNEQFF.

V and J are TRBV6-6 and TRBJ2-7, with 10 bases identical to TRBD1. The V gene's germline CDR1 is MNHNY and CDR2 SVGAGI (reference sequence). This CDR3 region has 15 residues. Losses at the gene ends were 2 bases for V and 2 bases for J; bases not matched to a gene: 3. The CDR3 reads CASSYQGQGPYEQYF. CDR3 sequence (DNA): TGTGCCAGCAGTTACCAGGGACAGGGGCCCTACGAGCAGTACTTC.

The CDR3 DNA is TGTGCCAGCAAACCAGGGGGCACAGATACGCAGTATTTT. Amino acids: CASKPGGTDTQYF. This chain links TRBV3-1 (or the pseudogene TRBV3-2) with TRBJ2-3; TRBD1 is a possible D gene (6 bases). Germline assignment: CDR1 LGHDT and CDR2 YNNKEL (reference sequence). This CDR3 has 13 residues. V gave up 7 bases and J gave up 1 base, with 9 bases separating them.

J is TRBJ1-6 and V is TRBV10-1; D remains ambiguous. This CDR3 has 13 amino acids. The ends were cut back, 0 bases at V and 10 bases at J, with 7 bases in the middle. Germline V gives CDR1 WNHNN, CDR2 SYGVQD (reference sequence). The CDR3 DNA reads TGCGCCAGCAGTGAGTCCACAGTCTCACCCCTCCACTTT. Amino acids: CASSESTVSPLHF.

This clone was counted a single time. The genes are TRBV25-1 and TRBJ1-4, with 10 bases identical to TRBD1. The CDR3 is 15 amino acids. V gave up 6 bases and J gave up 5 bases; unmatched junction bases: 6. Germline CDR1 MGHDK, CDR2 SYGVNS. CDR3 loop: CASRQSGQGNEKLFF. CDR3 sequence (DNA): TGTGCCAGCAGACAGTCGGGACAGGGGAATGAAAAACTGTTTTTT.

The chain recombines TRBV4-2 with TRBJ1-3, with D hard to call. The V gene lost 0 bases and the J gene lost 0 bases, with 9 bases spanning the gap. Germline V gene sequence: CDR1 LGHNA, CDR2 YNFKEQ. The CDR3 totals 16 residues. CDR3 loop: CASSQEPPYSGNTIYF. The CDR3 DNA is TGTGCCAGCAGCCAAGAACCCCCCTACTCTGGAAACACCATATATTTT.

J is TRBJ2-3 and V is TRBV4-1; 9 nucleotides line up with TRBD1. CDR3 length: 16 amino acids. From germline, CDR1 is MGHRA and CDR2 YSYEKL. V dropped 4 bases and J dropped 3; count of bases not matched to a gene: 8. DNA for the CDR3: TGCGCCAGCAGCCTCAGGGACAGGGAAAGAACAGATACGCAGTATTTT. Its protein product is CASSLRDRERTDTQYF.

The rearrangement joins TRBV30 to TRBJ2-7; TRBD2 matches at 8 bases. Germline V gene data show CDR1 as GTSNPN and CDR2 as SVGIG (reference sequence). CDR3 length: 12 residues. The V segment lost 1 base and the J segment 4 bases; nucleotides outside the gene matches: 0. The CDR3 DNA reads TGTGCCTGGAGTGGCGGGAGGTACGAGCAGTACTTC. Protein sequence: CAWSGGRYEQYF.

The chain is built from TRBV7-6 and TRBJ1-1, with 9 positions matching TRBD1. The CDR3 is 13 residues long. Germline CDR1 and CDR2: SGHVS and FNYEAQ. V shed 7 bases, J shed 14 bases, and the junction held 14 bases outside the gene matches. CDR3 coding DNA: TGTGCCAGCACCATCTGGGACAGGGCGCCAGAGTTCTTT. It encodes CASTIWDRAPEFF.

The chain employs TRBV12-3 or TRBV12-4 and TRBJ2-1; the D gene is possibly TRBD1 (6 bases). The CDR3 is made up of 12 amino acids. V was pared by 6 bases and J by 5 bases, with 8 bases between. Here the CDR3 reads CASSRQDNEQFF. Here the CDR3 DNA reads TGTGCCAGCAGCAGACAGGACAATGAGCAGTTCTTC.

This clone was observed a single time. The chain employs TRBV7-2 and TRBJ1-4, with TRBD1 matching 8 bases. In germline, CDR1 is SGHTA, CDR2 FQGNSA. This CDR3 is 13 amino acids long. V shed 0 bases and J 13 bases; nucleotides not matched to a gene: 4. The CDR3 nucleotides read TGTGCCAGCAGCTTAGCTCCACAGGGGGGACTGTTTTTT. It translates to CASSLAPQGGLFF.

This clone has just a few counts. Other DNA sequences from this sample encode an identical CDR3 as well. The chain carries TRBV7-3 and TRBJ2-1, with 10 bases lining up with TRBD1. Trimming took 2 bases from V and 7 from J; bases not matched to a gene: 8. The CDR3 is made up of 16 amino acids. Germline CDR1 and CDR2: SGHTA and FQGTGA. Here the CDR3 DNA reads TGTGCCAGCAGCTTAGTTGGGACAGGGGTGGGGAATGAGCAGTTCTTC. It codes for CASSLVGTGVGNEQFF.

This chain joins TRBV20-1 and TRBJ1-5; no clear D gene. Trimming cost V 3 bases and J 5 bases, with 14 bases left between them. Germline loops: CDR1 DFQATT, CDR2 SNEGSKA (reference sequence). The CDR3 is 14 residues long. The CDR3 DNA reads as TGCAGTGCTAGTCTTTTCCAGGTTGATCAGCCCCAGCATTTT. It translates to CSASLFQVDQPQHF.

The rearrangement uses TRBV23-1 and TRBJ2-1, with D unclear. TRBV23-1 is marked as an open reading frame, function uncertain. This CDR3 region has 16 residues. V lost 7 bases, J lost 8 bases, and 24 bases lay in between. CDR3 nucleotides: TGCGCCAGCACCCTCAGGTCCCTCCCCGAATCGTATGAGCAGTTCTTC. Amino acid sequence: CASTLRSLPESYEQFF.

The chain couples TRBV28 to TRBJ1-5; 9 bases agree with TRBD1. The ends lost 6 bases at V and 7 bases at J; junction bases unmatched: 13. This CDR3 spans 16 amino acids. Germline values: CDR1 MDHEN, CDR2 SYDVKM. The CDR3 loop is CASSVQGALTGQPQHF. The CDR3 coding sequence is TGTGCCAGCAGCGTACAGGGGGCGCTCACCGGGCAGCCCCAGCATTTT.

The table lists this clone with a few counts. V and J are TRBV2 and TRBJ1-5, with D possibly being TRBD1 (5 bases). This CDR3 contains 13 residues. The germline V and J ends were trimmed by 11 bases and 3 bases, with 14 bases remaining between them. Germline assignment: CDR1 SNHLY and CDR2 FYNNEI. The CDR3 is CASRGGHNQPQHF. The CDR3 DNA reads TGTGCCTCAAGGGGAGGGCACAATCAGCCCCAGCATTTT.

The rearrangement links TRBV12-3 or TRBV12-4 to TRBJ2-4; D is possibly TRBD1 (5 bases). V was shortened by 6 bases and J by 0 bases, with 6 bases between the two germline ends. CDR3 length: 13 residues. The CDR3 loop is CASRGAAKNIQYF. Written as DNA, the CDR3 is TGTGCCAGCAGAGGGGCAGCCAAAAACATTCAGTACTTC.